This is a list of T cell receptor beta chains from one sample in a study of T-cell reconstitution after alpha-beta-depleted transplantation in children. TCRdb redid the calling of the PCR reads with MiXCR, one entry per CDR3 protein. Of roughly 170,000 distinct CDR3 sequences in the sample, around 7% are singletons; the top ten hold around 3%. Sequencing used PBMCs from the stem cell graft donor, obtained from the stem cell graft. All receptors derive from a human donor who donated a stem cell graft to a child with Wiskott-Aldrich syndrome. Each CDR3 is given without its conserved first and last residue. The D gene is left open where the match is weak.

TRBD2 TRBJ2-1 TRBV7-6 ASSLVETSGGGNEQF
- TRBJ2-7 TRBV7-9 ASSADTYEQY
- TRBJ2-7 TRBV4-1 ASSQRTDEQY
- TRBJ2-7 TRBV4-1 ASSQELSQGPYEQY
- TRBJ1-5 TRBV24-1 ATSETGFNQPQH
TRBD1 TRBJ2-7 TRBV5-5 ASSSLTGTVYEQY
- TRBJ2-7 TRBV11-2 ASSLGRDGHPERGAWEQY
TRBD1 TRBJ1-5 TRBV7-8 ASSYDRVQPQH
TRBD2 TRBJ2-7 TRBV7-9 ASSRGTSGSQYEQY
TRBD1 TRBJ2-7 TRBV14 ASSPGQGREQY
TRBD1 TRBJ1-5 TRBV5-5 ASSYTLGQVWH
TRBD1 TRBJ1-4 TRBV29-1 SGGTDSTNEKLF
- TRBJ2-1 TRBV7-6 ASSLVQEGGDEQF
TRBD1 TRBJ1-1 TRBV20-1 SASPTGVRNQAF
- TRBJ2-1 TRBV20-1 SASSFDRRDEF
- TRBJ2-7 TRBV30 AWSGSYEQY